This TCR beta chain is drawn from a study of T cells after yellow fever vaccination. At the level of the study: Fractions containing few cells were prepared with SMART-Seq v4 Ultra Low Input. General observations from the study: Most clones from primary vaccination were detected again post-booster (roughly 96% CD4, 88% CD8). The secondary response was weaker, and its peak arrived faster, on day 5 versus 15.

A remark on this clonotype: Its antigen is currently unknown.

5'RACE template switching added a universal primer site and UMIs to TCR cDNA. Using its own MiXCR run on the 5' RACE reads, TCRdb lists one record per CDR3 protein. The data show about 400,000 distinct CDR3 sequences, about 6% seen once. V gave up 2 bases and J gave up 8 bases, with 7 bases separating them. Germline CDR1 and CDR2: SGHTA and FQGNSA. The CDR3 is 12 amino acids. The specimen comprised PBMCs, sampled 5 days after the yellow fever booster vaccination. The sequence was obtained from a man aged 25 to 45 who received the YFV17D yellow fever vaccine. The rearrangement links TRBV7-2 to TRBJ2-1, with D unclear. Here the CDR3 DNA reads TGTGCCAGCAGCTTACTTCTCCATGAGCAGTTCTTC. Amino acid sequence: CASSLLLHEQFF.